This TCR beta chain was observed in a study of T cells in localized non-small cell lung cancer. Study conclusions and caveats: Longer survival (overall) was linked to higher T cell density in blood.

The data were produced by immunoSEQ multiplex PCR, yet TCRdb's version contains in-frame clones alone and is incomplete. Of approximately 5,200 clones listed, around 84% are singletons. On this clone itself: What it binds is not known.

The CDR3 has 13 amino acids. CDR1 and CDR2 from the germline V gene are SGHTA and FQGNSA. V was clipped by 5 bases and J by 8 bases, with 15 bases between them. The sample was PBMCs, taken before any cancer treatment. The receptor was isolated from a woman between 40 and 69 years old with stage II lung adenocarcinoma. This chain joins TRBV7-2 and TRBJ1-2, with a weak D call TRBD1 (5 bases). The CDR3 coding sequence is TGTGCCAGCAGCCGGGACCATTCGGGGGGCTACACCTTC. As protein: CASSRDHSGGYTF.